The rows below give T cell receptor beta chains drawn from one sample of a study of T cells in Graves' hyperthyroidism and ophthalmopathy. TCRdb analysed the multiplex PCR reads with MiXCR anew, one entry per CDR3 protein. The sample lists about 300,000 distinct CDR3 sequences, around 20% occurring once. Material for sequencing was blood. These receptors were collected from a man in his fifties with Graves' ophthalmopathy. The CDR3 runs from the conserved cysteine through the conserved F or W. The D gene is left open where the match is weak. The size of a clone is reported for some rows only, either as once, few or many, or as a class for expanded clones.

D gene | J gene | V gene | clone size | CDR3 length | CDR3 DNA | CDR3 protein
. | TRBJ2-2 | TRBV20-1 | . | 10 | TGCAGTGCTATAAACGGGGAGCTGTTTTTT | CSAINGELFF
. | TRBJ1-5 | TRBV6-1 | many | 16 | TGTGCCAGCAGCCCCCTTAGGGTGAGTGGCAATCAGCCCCAGCATTTT | CASSPLRVSGNQPQHF
. | TRBJ1-1 | TRBV3-1 | . | 14 | TGTGCCAGCAGCCGAACGGCCAGGAACACTGAAGCTTTCTTT | CASSRTARNTEAFF
. | TRBJ2-7 | TRBV20-1 | many | 14 | TGCAGTGCTAGAGGGGACCAGACCCTTTACGAGCAGTACTTC | CSARGDQTLYEQYF
. | TRBJ2-5 | TRBV5-1 | . | 18 | TGCGCCAGCAGCTTCCGGTGGACCGCCAAGAGGGCGCAAGAGACCCAGTACTTC | CASSFRWTAKRAQETQYF
. | TRBJ2-5 | TRBV20-1 | . | 13 | TGCAGTGCTAGAATGGGGGGCGGGGAGACCCAGTACTTC | CSARMGGGETQYF
TRBD2 | TRBJ2-5 | TRBV15 | many | 16 | TGTGCCACCAGCAGAGATCTGGCGGGAGGAATAGAGACCCAGTACTTC | CATSRDLAGGIETQYF
TRBD1 | TRBJ1-1 | TRBV3-1 | many | 13 | TGTGCCAGCAGCCAGGCCGGGACAGGGGAAGCTTTCTTT | CASSQAGTGEAFF
. | TRBJ2-7 | TRBV28 | few | 12 | TGTGCCAGCAGACCGGCGGGCCACGAGCAGTACTTC | CASRPAGHEQYF
TRBD1 | TRBJ2-7 | TRBV7-9 | many | 14 | TGTGCCAGCAGCTCGGGACAGTCCTCCTACGAGCAGTACTTC | CASSSGQSSYEQYF
. | TRBJ2-7 | TRBV30 | . | 11 | TGTGCCTGGAGTGTAATGGGGAAGCAGTACTTC | CAWSVMGKQYF
. | TRBJ2-1 | TRBV20-1 | many | 12 | TGCAGTGCTAGTCCCGCGAACAATGAGCAGTTCTTC | CSASPANNEQFF
TRBD1 | TRBJ2-1 | TRBV10-3 | . | 13 | TGTGCCATCAGGGGACAGGGGACGACTGAGCAGTTCTTC | CAIRGQGTTEQFF
TRBD1 | TRBJ2-5 | TRBV28 | many | 15 | TGTGCCAGCAGTGCAACGGGACAGGGACAAGAGACCCAGTACTTC | CASSATGQGQETQYF
TRBD2 | TRBJ2-5 | TRBV5-1 | . | 14 | TGCGCCAGCAGTACAGCGGGAGATGGAGAGACCCAGTACTTC | CASSTAGDGETQYF
. | TRBJ1-1 | TRBV6-5 | . | 15 | TGTGCCAGCAGTTACTCGACGGGGCGGCCGTCGGAAGCTTTCTTT | CASSYSTGRPSEAFF
TRBD1 | TRBJ1-5 | TRBV12-3/TRBV12-4 | many | 19 | TGTGCCAGCAGTGGCCTCGGGACAGCGCTTCGTTATAGCAATCAGCCCCAGCATTTT | CASSGLGTALRYSNQPQHF
. | TRBJ2-1 | TRBV7-9 | many | 15 | TGTGCCAGCAGTTCGACTAGTTTTCCGCGGAATGAGCAGTTCTTC | CASSSTSFPRNEQFF
. | TRBJ1-5 | TRBV18 | . | 14 | TGTGCCAGCTCACCAGCGGGGACCAGATCGGCCCAGCATTTT | CASSPAGTRSAQHF
. | TRBJ2-1 | TRBV28 | . | 14 | TGTGCCAGCAGTTTAGTTGGGGCCGTGAATGAGCAGTTCTTC | CASSLVGAVNEQFF
. | TRBJ2-3 | TRBV11-2 | many | 23 | TGTGCCAGCAGCTTAGGTCCACAGGGGGCGTCGGGAGGGCCCTCTCTTAGCACAGATACGCAGTATTTT | CASSLGPQGASGGPSLSTDTQYF
TRBD2 | TRBJ2-7 | TRBV2 | many | 14 | TGTGCCAGCAGAGTAGCGGGAGTCGCGGGCGAGCAGTACTTC | CASRVAGVAGEQYF
TRBD2 | TRBJ2-6 | TRBV20-1 | few | 18 | TGCAGTGCTCTCCCTGTTGGAGGGACTAAATCTGGGGCCAACGTCCTGACTTTC | CSALPVGGTKSGANVLTF
TRBD1 | TRBJ2-3 | TRBV5-8 | few | 17 | TGTGCCAGCAGCTTGCCTCCCGGGACAGGGGGGGTAGATACGCAGTATTTT | CASSLPPGTGGVDTQYF
TRBD2 | TRBJ2-4 | TRBV28 | many | 16 | TGTGCCAGCAGTAGTACTAGCGTCGTAGCCAAAAACATTCAGTACTTC | CASSSTSVVAKNIQYF
. | TRBJ2-7 | TRBV18 | . | 17 | TGTGCCAGCTCATCAAAACGGATCGGGATAGGGACCTACGAGCAGTACTTC | CASSSKRIGIGTYEQYF
. | TRBJ1-5 | TRBV5-1 | . | 16 | TGTGCCAGCAGCTTGGGGGGGGGGGCGTGGGTTCAGCCCCAGCATTTT | CASSLGGGAWVQPQHF
. | TRBJ1-5 | TRBV6-1 | many | 13 | TGTGCCAGCAGTGAAGCGCTAGGGCGGGCCCAGCATTTT | CASSEALGRAQHF
TRBD1 | TRBJ1-1 | TRBV29-1 | . | 15 | TGCAGCGCCACGACAGGGGGGTCGGGGAACACTGAAGCTTTCTTT | CSATTGGSGNTEAFF
TRBD1 | TRBJ2-6 | TRBV28 | . | 18 | TGTGCCAGCACTACTGGAGGGACAGGGGGGCCCGGGGCCAACGTCCTGACTTTC | CASTTGGTGGPGANVLTF
TRBD2 | TRBJ2-5 | TRBV29-1 | few | 15 | TGCAGCGGGTTGGCTAGCGGGAGGGGCGAAGAGACCCAGTACTTC | CSGLASGRGEETQYF
. | TRBJ2-7 | TRBV28 | few | 12 | TGTGCCAGCAGTTCGACAGTTTACGAGCAGTACTTC | CASSSTVYEQYF
TRBD2 | TRBJ2-3 | TRBV28 | . | 16 | TGTGCCAGCAGTGACAGACTAGCGGGAGGGAGGGATACGCAGTATTTT | CASSDRLAGGRDTQYF
TRBD1 | TRBJ2-5 | TRBV12-3/TRBV12-4 | many | 14 | TGTGCCAGCGGGCAGACAGGGGGATTGGAGACCCAGTACTTC | CASGQTGGLETQYF
. | TRBJ1-1 | TRBV24-1 | . | 13 | TGTGCCACCAGTGCATACATGAACACTGAAGCTTTCTTT | CATSAYMNTEAFF
. | TRBJ2-3 | TRBV10-1 | few | 14 | TGCGCCAGCAGTGAGTCGCGGGGTGCAGATACGCAGTATTTT | CASSESRGADTQYF
TRBD1 | TRBJ1-5 | TRBV6-1 | . | 17 | TGTGCCAGCAGAGGGACCTTTACAGGGGGTGGGAATCAGCCCCAGCATTTT | CASRGTFTGGGNQPQHF
. | TRBJ1-6 | TRBV3-1 | . | 13 | TGTGCCAGCAGTGTTAACACTAATTCACCCCTCCACTTT | CASSVNTNSPLHF
TRBD2 | TRBJ2-6 | TRBV6-1 | . | 17 | TGTGCCAGCAGTGAAAAAGGGACTAGCGCTGGGGCCAACGTCCTGACTTTC | CASSEKGTSAGANVLTF
TRBD2 | TRBJ2-5 | TRBV11-2 | few | 14 | TGTGCCAGCAGCCCCCGAGCGGGGTTTGAGACCCAGTACTTC | CASSPRAGFETQYF
. | TRBJ2-7 | TRBV10-2 | . | 14 | TGCGCCAGCAGCCCTAGCGTGAGCTCCTACGAGCAGTACTTC | CASSPSVSSYEQYF
. | TRBJ2-7 | TRBV20-1 | many | 14 | TGCAGTGCTCTCCTTGGCGGGAACGCCTACGAGCAGTACTTC | CSALLGGNAYEQYF
TRBD1 | TRBJ1-5 | TRBV30 | many | 14 | TGTGCCTGGAGTGGACAGGGGGCCAATCAGCCCCAGCATTTT | CAWSGQGANQPQHF
. | TRBJ2-7 | TRBV10-3 | . | 15 | TGTGCCATCAGGAGGGCAACAGGCTCAACCTACGAGCAGTACTTC | CAIRRATGSTYEQYF
TRBD2 | TRBJ2-7 | TRBV20-1 | many | 18 | TGCAGTGCTATGGGCGGGACTAGCGGGAGAGGCGACACCTACGAGCAGTACTTC | CSAMGGTSGRGDTYEQYF
TRBD2 | TRBJ2-7 | TRBV6-6 | many | 15 | TGTGCCAGCAGTTACTCGACTAGCGGGATAGGCGAGCAGTACTTC | CASSYSTSGIGEQYF
. | TRBJ2-2 | TRBV4-2 | . | 15 | TGTGCCAGCAGCCAAGATTTTGGAGGCACCGGGGAGCTGTTTTTT | CASSQDFGGTGELFF
. | TRBJ1-6 | TRBV19 | . | 14 | TGTGCCAGTAGCCTATCCGGGGGGGATTCACCCCTCCACTTT | CASSLSGGDSPLHF
TRBD2 | TRBJ2-7 | TRBV5-6 | few | 16 | TGTGCCAGCAGCTCTAGGACTAGCGGGGGCCTCTACGAGCAGTACTTC | CASSSRTSGGLYEQYF
TRBD1 | TRBJ2-5 | TRBV24-1 | few | 18 | TGTGCCACCAGTGGCCGTGGGCAGGGGGCTAAGATACAAGAGACCCAGTACTTC | CATSGRGQGAKIQETQYF
TRBD2 | TRBJ2-2 | TRBV5-1 | . | 16 | TGCGCCAGCAGCTTGGCGGCTAGCGGGAACACCGGGGAGCTGTTTTTT | CASSLAASGNTGELFF
. | TRBJ2-2 | TRBV28 | many | 16 | TGTGCCAGCAGCCTCCCGGCAGGGTCGAACACCGGGGAGCTGTTTTTT | CASSLPAGSNTGELFF
. | TRBJ2-5 | TRBV20-1 | many | 15 | TGCAGTGCTAGCCGGGACCATCGGTCCCAAGAGACCCAGTACTTC | CSASRDHRSQETQYF